What follows are 14 T cell receptor beta chains derived from one specimen sequenced in a study of blood T cell repertoires in COVID-19. Here immunoSEQ multiplex PCR was the method, and the copy in TCRdb shows in-frame clones only, minus some. The table lists 170,000 or so clones, 83% of them singletons, with under 10% in the top ten. The sequencing sample was made of peripheral blood. These receptors came from a woman aged 70 to 79 with COVID-19, enrolled during active disease.

The V call is TRBV7-9, the J call TRBJ1-3; D gene uncertain. V was pared by 1 base and J by 2 bases, with 9 bases between. The CDR3 is made up of 15 amino acids. Germline CDR1 is SEHNR and CDR2 is FQNEAQ (reference sequence). This CDR3 reads CASSLVPSPGNTIYF. The CDR3, as DNA: TGTGCCAGCAGCTTAGTCCCGAGTCCTGGAAACACCATATATTTT.

On this clone itself: The same CDR3 can be traced to other DNA sequences in this sample. CDR3 sequence: CAISESRDTQYF. The DNA of the CDR3 is TGTGCCATCAGTGAGTCGAGGGATACGCAGTATTTT. This chain uses TRBV10-3 with TRBJ2-3; D remains ambiguous. The CDR3 has 12 amino acids. The V end lost 0 bases, the J end lost 6 bases, and 4 bases lay between the germline ends. Germline CDR1 reads ENHRY; CDR2 reads SYGVKD.

The chain combines TRBV5-4 with TRBJ1-1; D is perhaps TRBD1 (5 bases). Germline assignment: CDR1 SGHNT and CDR2 YYREEE (reference sequence). Deletions cut 2 bases from V and 1 base from J, with 12 bases between. The CDR3 runs to 15 residues. The CDR3 sequence: CASSLQGVSNTEAFF. The CDR3 DNA reads as TGTGCCAGCAGCTTACAAGGGGTCTCGAACACTGAAGCTTTCTTT. Full variable domain (missing parts from reference TRBV5-4 and TRBJ1-1): ETGVTQSPTHLIKTRGQQVTLRCSSQSGHNTVSWYQQALGQGPQFIFQYYREEENGRGNFPPRFSGLQFPNYSSELNVNALELDDSALYLCASSLQGVSNTEAFFGQGTRLTVV.

This chain joins TRBV5-4 and TRBJ1-2; 9 positions agree with TRBD1. This CDR3 is built from 15 residues. Germline trimming cut 3 bases from V and 4 bases from J; bases unmatched to any gene: 7. Germline CDR1 is SGHNT and CDR2 is YYREEE (reference sequence). CDR3 sequence reads: CASSSPGQGGYGYTF. The DNA for the CDR3 is TGTGCCAGCAGCTCCCCGGGACAGGGAGGCTATGGCTACACCTTC.

CDR3 coding DNA: TGTGCCAGCAGTTTTGGACTCGCAATAACCCACGAGCAGTACTTC. Protein product: CASSFGLAITHEQYF. The J gene is TRBJ2-7, the V gene TRBV6-2 or TRBV6-3; a possible D gene is TRBD2 (5 bases). The CDR3 runs 15 residues. The germline gives CDR1 MNHEY, CDR2 SVGEGT. Trimming pared 4 bases from V and 5 bases from J, leaving 18 bases between.

This clone was detected only a few times. The rearrangement joins TRBV4-2 to TRBJ2-7, with D tentatively TRBD1 (5 bases). Per the germline V gene, CDR1 is LGHNA and CDR2 is YNFKEQ. V was trimmed by 1 base and J by 12 bases, leaving 16 bases between them. This CDR3 has 13 residues. CDR3 sequence reads: CASSQGGLSWPYF. In nucleotides, the CDR3 is TGTGCCAGCAGCCAAGGGGGCCTCAGCTGGCCGTACTTC.

The genes are TRBV7-9 and TRBJ1-6; D call uncertain. V dropped 2 bases and J dropped 3 bases, with 8 bases sitting between them. Germline V CDR1 and CDR2: SEHNR, FQNEAQ (reference sequence). The CDR3 has 15 amino acids. The DNA of the CDR3 is TGTGCCAGCAGCTTAAACCAGGACTATAATTCACCCCTCCACTTT. This sequence encodes CASSLNQDYNSPLHF. Drawing the rest from reference TRBV7-9 and TRBJ1-6, the complete variable domain is DTGVSQNPRHKITKRGQNVTFRCDPISEHNRLYWYRQTLGQGPEFLTYFQNEAQLEKSRLLSDRFSAERPKGSFSTLEIQRTEQGDSAMYLCASSLNQDYNSPLHFGNGTRLTVT.

The rearrangement links TRBV6-1 to TRBJ2-1, with no clear D. With 1 base removed from V and 0 bases from J, the gap between germline ends came to 10 bases. Germline values: CDR1 MNHNS, CDR2 SASEGT. This CDR3 spans 16 amino acids. In DNA, the CDR3 is TGTGCCAGCAGTGAAGTAGTAAGTTCCTCCTACAATGAGCAGTTCTTC. Translation gives CASSEVVSSSYNEQFF.

The chain joins TRBV5-4 to TRBJ2-3, with 8 bases aligning to TRBD2. J lost 0 bases, V lost 4 bases, and 10 bases had no gene match. The length of the CDR3 is 17 residues. Germline V gene lookup returns CDR1 SGHNT and CDR2 YYREEE (reference sequence). The CDR3 reads CASSRGGASISTDTQYF. For the CDR3, the DNA is TGTGCCAGCAGCCGGGGGGGGGCTAGCATAAGCACAGATACGCAGTATTTT. Using reference TRBV5-4 and TRBJ2-3 for the parts outside the CDR3, the full variable domain is ETGVTQSPTHLIKTRGQQVTLRCSSQSGHNTVSWYQQALGQGPQFIFQYYREEENGRGNFPPRFSGLQFPNYSSELNVNALELDDSALYLCASSRGGASISTDTQYFGPGTRLTVL.

The V and J genes are TRBV11-2 and TRBJ1-2, with D perhaps TRBD1 (6 bases). The germline V gene encodes CDR1 SGHAT and CDR2 FQNNGV. Trimming pared 5 bases from V and 8 bases from J, leaving 15 bases between. This CDR3 comprises 13 residues. The DNA of the CDR3 is TGTGCCAGCAGCGCCGAGGGACAACGGGGCTACACCTTC. Translation: CASSAEGQRGYTF.

CDR3 DNA: TGTGCCAGCAGCTCCAGAGATTGGAGGGTGAACACCGGGGAGCTGTTTTTT. This gives the protein CASSSRDWRVNTGELFF. The chain joins TRBV7-2 to TRBJ2-2, with a possible D match to TRBD2 (6 bases). CDR3 length equals 17 residues. The ends were cut back, 4 bases at V and 1 base at J, with 16 bases in the middle. Germline assignment: CDR1 SGHTA and CDR2 FQGNSA.

J is TRBJ2-7 and V is TRBV7-2; TRBD2 is a possible D gene (5 bases). This CDR3 is 14 amino acids long. V shed 1 base and J shed 2 bases, with 9 bases lying between them. Looked up from germline, CDR1 is SGHTA and CDR2 is FQGNSA. This CDR3 reads CASSLEAVTYEQYF. The CDR3 nucleotides read TGTGCCAGCAGCTTAGAAGCGGTCACCTACGAGCAGTACTTC.

The sample holds a few counts of this clone. V gene TRBV7-9 combines with J gene TRBJ1-1, with D unclear. The CDR3 is 15 amino acids. Per germline, CDR1 SEHNR and CDR2 FQNEAQ (reference sequence). Trimming left V 2 bases short and J 6 bases short, with 16 bases between. The CDR3 DNA reads TGTGCCAGCAGCTTATTCCTCCTCGGTAGCGCTGAAGCTTTCTTT. It codes for CASSLFLLGSAEAFF.

This clone was found once. The V call is TRBV3-1 (or the pseudogene TRBV3-2), the J call TRBJ1-4; possible D gene TRBD1, 5 bases. Trimming took off 3 bases at V and 2 bases at J, with 7 bases between the two ends. Germline CDR1 LGHDT, CDR2 YNNKEL (reference sequence). The CDR3 is 14 amino acids. In nucleotides, the CDR3 is TGTGCCAGCAGCCACCGGGGGACTAATGAAAAACTGTTTTTT. Protein: CASSHRGTNEKLFF.